Presented here are 20 T cell receptor beta chains from one specimen sequenced in a study of graft-versus-host responses after intestinal transplantation. The repertoire was sequenced with immunoSEQ multiplex PCR; TCRdb's copy has only in-frame clones and lacks some. The repertoire holds about 50,000 clones, with about nine tenths as singletons. Antigens for these TCRs are unknown. The sample here was unstimulated CD4+ T cells sorted from spleen or lymph node cells, taken before transplant. All receptors come from a human donor who was the organ donor for an intestinal transplant.

CDR3 in amino acids: CASTAGTGLRQFF. The DNA for the CDR3 is TGTGCCAGCACCGCCGGGACAGGGTTACGGCAGTTCTTC. V is TRBV6-5 and J is TRBJ2-1, with 9 bases matching TRBD1. V lost 7 bases, J lost 12 bases, and 10 bases stayed unmatched. Per germline, CDR1 MNHEY and CDR2 SVGAGI. The CDR3 extends over 13 amino acids.

This chain joins TRBV28 and TRBJ2-6; 8 bases map to TRBD2. Germline V gives CDR1 MDHEN, CDR2 SYDVKM. The ends lost 8 bases at V and 0 bases at J; junction bases unmatched: 12. The CDR3 has 18 residues. The CDR3 region is CASCRWRTSLSGANVLTF. DNA for the CDR3: TGTGCCAGCTGTCGTTGGAGGACTAGCCTCTCTGGGGCCAACGTCCTGACTTTC.

CDR3 sequence (DNA): TGTGCCAGCAGCCAAGAACTACTCGCTGTCTCTGGGGCCAACGTCCTGACTTTC. It encodes CASSQELLAVSGANVLTF. The chain links TRBV4-2 to TRBJ2-6; no reliable D call. The V gene's germline CDR1 is LGHNA and CDR2 YNFKEQ. The CDR3 sequence is 18 residues long. Trimming shortened V by 0 bases and J by 0 bases, and 12 bases separated the two germline ends.

This chain connects TRBV11-1 to TRBJ2-3; D is ambiguous. V shed 1 base and J shed 3 bases, with 8 bases lying between them. CDR1 is SGHAT and CDR2 is FQDESV in the germline V gene (reference sequence). This CDR3 has 14 amino acids. The chain's CDR3 is CASSLGWGTDTQYF. In nucleotides, the CDR3 is TGTGCCAGCAGCTTAGGGTGGGGAACAGATACGCAGTATTTT.

The V gene is TRBV21-1, the J gene TRBJ2-7; the table gives TRBD1 as D, unverified against the DNA. TRBV21-1 corresponds to a pseudogene. This CDR3 has 13 residues. CDR3: CASSKNRVWEQYF. The DNA of the CDR3 is TGTGCCAGCAGCAAAAACAGGGTGTGGGAGCAGTACTTC.

This clone has a single count. The CDR3 nucleotides read TGTGCCAGCAGTGAGAATAACTATGGCTACACCTTC. Translation gives CASSENNYGYTF. The chain uses TRBV2 and TRBJ1-2; D is uncertain. The CDR3 contains 12 residues. CDR1 and CDR2 from the germline V gene are SNHLY and FYNNEI. Between the trimmed V and J ends, which lost 3 bases and 1 base, there was a span of 3 bases.

The rearrangement uses TRBV20-1 and TRBJ1-1, with unresolved D. The CDR3 runs to 11 residues. The ends were cut back, 0 bases at V and 3 bases at J, with 2 bases in the middle. Germline loops: CDR1 DFQATT, CDR2 SNEGSKA (reference sequence). CDR3 sequence (DNA): TGCAGTGCTAGAGATTACACTGAAGCTTTCTTT. Protein sequence: CSARDYTEAFF.

The rearrangement uses TRBV7-7 and TRBJ2-6; TRBD2 might be the D (6 bases). Germline values: CDR1 SSHAT, CDR2 FNYEAQ (reference sequence). The CDR3 covers 16 residues. Trimming removed 5 bases from V and 2 bases from J, with 13 bases in between. CDR3 nucleotide sequence: TGTGCCAGCAGCCCCAGACTAGTGACTGGGGCCAACGTCCTGACTTTC. Residues: CASSPRLVTGANVLTF.

Notes on this clone: The same CDR3 also results from other DNA sequences found in this sample. This chain joins TRBV28 and TRBJ2-7; D may be TRBD1 (5 bases). There are 15 residues in the CDR3. Germline lookup yields CDR1 MDHEN and CDR2 SYDVKM. V lost 3 bases and J lost 6, with 18 bases in between. DNA of the CDR3: TGTGCCAGCAGTTTTAGGGGTGGCAGGGCCAGCGAGCAGTACTTC. The encoded protein is CASSFRGGRASEQYF.

J is TRBJ2-4 and V is TRBV30; 13 bases fit TRBD2. Germline CDR1 GTSNPN, CDR2 SVGIG (reference sequence). The CDR3 has 16 amino acids. V shed 4 bases and J 6 bases; nucleotides not matched to a gene: 9. The CDR3 DNA follows: TGTGCCTGGACCCCTCGGACTAGCGGGAGAGGAAACATTCAGTACTTC. Amino acid sequence: CAWTPRTSGRGNIQYF.

The CDR3 sequence is CATSRGQGERSNYGYTF. The CDR3 nucleotides read TGTGCCACCAGCAGAGGTCAGGGAGAGAGGTCTAACTATGGCTACACCTTC. The rearrangement joins TRBV15 to TRBJ1-2; maybe TRBD1 (5 bases). CDR1 is LNHNV, CDR2 YYDKDF, per germline (reference sequence). CDR3 size: 17 residues. Trimming removed 1 base from V and 0 bases from J, with 15 bases in between.

V gene TRBV7-2 combines with J gene TRBJ2-1; TRBD1 matches at 8 bases. The length of the CDR3 is 16 residues. CDR1 SGHTA and CDR2 FQGNSA come from the germline V gene. V dropped 0 bases and J dropped 5; count of bases not matched to a gene: 6. CDR3 DNA: TGTGCCAGCAGCTTAGCTCGGACAGGGCGTCACAATGAGCAGTTCTTC. It yields the protein CASSLARTGRHNEQFF.

The CDR3 loop is CASSLSSGADTQYF. The CDR3 region has the DNA TGTGCCAGCAGCTTAAGCTCTGGGGCAGATACGCAGTATTTT. The chain has TRBV5-6 and TRBJ2-3; D is undetermined. Trimming pared 2 bases from V and 4 bases from J, leaving 11 bases between. CDR1 SGHDT and CDR2 YYEEEE come from the germline V gene. CDR3 length: 14 amino acids.

The CDR3, as DNA: TGTGCCAGTGGGGGCGGGACCTACAATGAGCAGTTCTTC. Protein product: CASGGGTYNEQFF. V usage is TRBV19 and J usage is TRBJ2-1; D tentatively reads TRBD1 or TRBD2 (6 bases each). Germline V CDR1 and CDR2: LNHDA, SQIVND (reference sequence). Deletions cut 8 bases from V and 2 bases from J, with 10 bases between. This CDR3 spans 13 amino acids.

The count of this clone is one. The V and J genes are TRBV29-1 and TRBJ2-2; the D gene is possibly TRBD1 (5 bases). The CDR3 runs to 13 residues. The V end was cut by 5 bases, the J end by 2 bases, with 9 bases between. In germline, CDR1 is SQVTM, CDR2 ANQGSEA. The CDR3 coding sequence is TGCAGCGTTAGGACACTAAACACCGGGGAGCTGTTTTTT. Translation: CSVRTLNTGELFF.

The rearrangement joins TRBV2 to TRBJ1-5; D is perhaps TRBD1 (5 bases). The germline V and J ends were trimmed by 4 bases and 3 bases, with 7 bases remaining between them. The length of the CDR3 is 13 residues. Germline V gene sequence: CDR1 SNHLY, CDR2 FYNNEI. The CDR3 DNA reads as TGTGCCAGCAGTGGGGACCCCAATCAGCCCCAGCATTTT. The encoded protein is CASSGDPNQPQHF.

The CDR3 protein is CASSLGGSSGANVLTF. The CDR3, as DNA: TGTGCCAGCTCTTTGGGAGGGAGCTCTGGGGCCAACGTCCTGACTTTC. The chain couples TRBV18 to TRBJ2-6; 7 nucleotides align to TRBD2. Germline assignment: CDR1 KGHSH and CDR2 LQKENI. The CDR3 runs 16 residues. V dropped 6 bases and J dropped 0; count of bases not matched to a gene: 5.

The chain uses TRBV30 and TRBJ1-5, with D uncertain. The CDR3 spans 15 residues. Trimming removed 4 bases from V and 1 base from J, with 14 bases in between. CDR1 and CDR2 from the germline V gene are GTSNPN and SVGIG (reference sequence). CDR3 DNA sequence: TGTGCCTGGACCGGTCCCGGTGGGAGCAATCAGCCCCAGCATTTT. This codes for CAWTGPGGSNQPQHF.

In DNA form, the CDR3 reads TGTGCCAGCAGTTTCGCACGGAGCTCCTACGAGCAGTACTTC. Translating it yields CASSFARSSYEQYF. The gene calls are TRBV28 and TRBJ2-7; D unresolved. V shed 3 bases and J shed 0 bases, with 9 bases lying between them. CDR3 length: 14 residues. Germline V lookup: CDR1 MDHEN, CDR2 SYDVKM.

The rearrangement joins TRBV5-4 to TRBJ1-4; 7 bases align to TRBD1. The trim removed 4 bases at V and 2 bases at J, leaving 5 bases unmatched. CDR1 and CDR2 from the germline V gene are SGHNT and YYREEE (reference sequence). The CDR3 runs to 15 residues. The CDR3 DNA reads as TGTGCCAGCAGCACCACAGGGGTGACTAATGAAAAACTGTTTTTT. This translates into CASSTTGVTNEKLFF.